This TCR beta chain was identified during a study of CD8+ T cells in alopecia areata. Study at large: Oral tofacitinib, 5 to 10 mg twice daily, was given in an open-label trial. The percentage of affected scalp area served as the score of severity for treated patients.

This CDR3 has 13 amino acids. The germline CDR1 and CDR2 sequences are SEHNR and FQNEAQ (reference sequence). V shed 5 bases, J shed 8 bases, and the junction held 8 bases outside the gene matches. Study results and caveats: Scalp clonality dropped significantly under tofacitinib, as did expanded CD8+ top-100 clones.

This clone was observed a single time. Its antigen is still unknown. Regarding treatment: oral pan-JAK inhibitor, 5-10 mg twice daily. Sorting from PBMCs produced CD4+ and CD8+ T cells. After isolation, RNA underwent reverse transcription to generate cDNA as the sequencing template. TCRdb's table, derived via immunoSEQ multiplex PCR, lists solely in-frame clones and lacks some. Of 200,000 or so clones listed, nearly 60% are singletons. The TCR originated in a human donor with alopecia areata. The input for sequencing was CD4+ T cells sorted from blood, taken at week 24, from a patient treated with tofacitinib. The chain carries TRBV7-9 and TRBJ1-2, with 7 bases lining up with TRBD1. The CDR3 DNA reads TGTGCCAGCAGCCCAGGACAGGCCCCCGGCTACACCTTC. Translated, it gives CASSPGQAPGYTF.